The 19 T cell receptor beta chains below were found in one sample sequenced in a study of T cell responses to AZD1222 COVID-19 vaccine. Using immunoSEQ multiplex PCR, the repertoire was profiled, and TCRdb retains in-frame clones only, with some absent. The sample shows 150,000 to 200,000 clones, approximately 92% of them seen only once. This specimen consisted of peripheral blood, obtained on day 0 of AZD1222 vaccination. Receptor source: an adult in good health.

The chain uses TRBV7-3 and TRBJ2-3, with 10 bases fitting TRBD2. V trimming: 4 bases; J trimming: 4 bases; junction bases outside the gene matches: 8. The CDR3 totals 16 residues. Germline assignment: CDR1 SGHTA and CDR2 FQGTGA. CDR3 amino acids: CASSSLGSGGADTQYF. The CDR3 DNA is TGTGCCAGCAGCTCCCTGGGCAGCGGGGGGGCAGATACGCAGTATTTT.

In DNA form, the CDR3 reads TGTGCCTGGAGTTCAGGGGGGGAGACCCAGTACTTC. Protein: CAWSSGGETQYF. This rearrangement joins TRBV30 to TRBJ2-5, with a tentative D call TRBD1 (7 bases). The CDR3 extends over 12 amino acids. Looked up from germline, CDR1 is GTSNPN and CDR2 is SVGIG (reference sequence). V was pared by 2 bases and J by 5 bases, with 9 bases between.

The genes are TRBV7-2 and TRBJ2-3, with TRBD2 identical over 8 bases. After removal of 0 bases from V and 6 bases from J, the junction contained 5 bases not matched to a gene. The CDR3 length is 15 residues. In germline, CDR1 is SGHTA, CDR2 FQGNSA. The CDR3, as DNA: TGTGCCAGCAGCTTAGCGGGTAGCGGGGTCGATACGCAGTATTTT. As protein: CASSLAGSGVDTQYF.

The gene calls are TRBV2 and TRBJ1-5; D gene unclear. CDR3 length equals 12 residues. Trimming stripped 3 bases from V and 2 bases from J, with 2 bases between. CDR1 and CDR2 (germline): SNHLY, FYNNEI. The CDR3 DNA sequence: TGTGCCAGCAGTGAGGGCAATCAGCCCCAGCATTTT. Its translation: CASSEGNQPQHF.

For this clone: One junction end does not reproduce the germline sequence, and a read error may be involved. V and J are TRBV11-2 and TRBJ2-3; D may be TRBD2 (5 bases). CDR3 length: 15 amino acids. Looked up from germline, CDR1 is SGHAT and CDR2 is FQNNGV. The CDR3 DNA reads as TGTGCCAGCAGCACTAGTGGAAAACGCACAAATACGCAGTATTTT. It is translated as CASSTSGKRTNTQYF.

The chain couples TRBV7-2 to TRBJ2-7; weak D call: TRBD2 (5 bases). CDR3 length: 14 amino acids. Germline CDR1 and CDR2: SGHTA and FQGNSA. V gave up 5 bases and J gave up 3 bases, with 14 bases separating them. The CDR3 DNA reads TGTGCCAGCAGCCCCGAACCGGGGTACTACGAGCAGTACTTC. Translated: CASSPEPGYYEQYF. Combining the CDR3 with reference TRBV7-2 and TRBJ2-7 gives the whole variable domain GAGVSQSPSNKVTEKGKDVELRCDPISGHTALYWYRQSLGQGLEFLIYFQGNSAPDKSGLPSDRFSAERTGGSVSTLTIQRTQQEDSAVYLCASSPEPGYYEQYFGPGTRLTVT.

The chain uses TRBV5-1 and TRBJ2-1; the match to TRBD1 covers 9 bases. V dropped 4 bases and J dropped 9; count of bases not matched to a gene: 11. This CDR3 has 15 amino acids. The germline CDR1 and CDR2 sequences are SGHRS and YFSETQ. For the CDR3, the DNA is TGCGCCAGCAGCATCTCCGGGACAGGGATTAGTGAGCAGTTCTTC. Its protein is CASSISGTGISEQFF.

This clone was recorded once. J is TRBJ2-1 and V is TRBV3-1 (or the pseudogene TRBV3-2); D uncertain. V dropped 4 bases and J dropped 0 bases, with 13 bases sitting between them. Germline loops: CDR1 LGHDT, CDR2 YNNKEL (reference sequence). The CDR3 extends over 16 amino acids. CDR3 amino acids: CASSRPFLLSYNEQFF. CDR3 bases: TGTGCCAGCAGCCGACCTTTTTTGCTCTCCTACAATGAGCAGTTCTTC.

V usage is TRBV12-3 or TRBV12-4 and J usage is TRBJ1-1; D remains unclear. V lost 10 bases and J 6 bases, leaving 18 bases between the germline ends. The CDR3 length is 13 residues. In DNA form, the CDR3 reads TGTGCCATCAACCCCACGTCTATCCCTGAAGCTTTCTTT. Translating it yields CAINPTSIPEAFF.

The V call is TRBV5-1, the J call TRBJ2-5, with D tentatively TRBD1 or TRBD2 (5 bases each). From germline, CDR1 is SGHRS and CDR2 YFSETQ. V was shortened by 7 bases and J by 5 bases, with 21 bases between the two germline ends. The CDR3 runs 15 residues. The DNA for the CDR3 is TGCGCCAGCTACGACCCGGGACCTTCGGAGGAGACCCAGTACTTC. Protein: CASYDPGPSEETQYF.

This chain links TRBV5-1 with TRBJ1-2; 8 bases align to TRBD1. The CDR3 consists of 14 residues. The germline V gene has CDR1 SGHRS and CDR2 YFSETQ. V trimming: 4 bases; J trimming: 5 bases; junction bases outside the gene matches: 7. The chain's CDR3 is CASSDWTGRYGYTF. The CDR3 DNA sequence: TGCGCCAGCAGCGACTGGACAGGGAGGTATGGCTACACCTTC.

This chain uses TRBV6-1 with TRBJ1-2, with D maybe TRBD1 (6 bases). Germline values: CDR1 MNHNS, CDR2 SASEGT. The CDR3 has 15 residues. Deletions cut 2 bases from V and 5 bases from J, with 15 bases between. CDR3 loop: CASSEPQGKWYGYTF. CDR3 in DNA: TGTGCCAGCAGTGAACCCCAGGGGAAATGGTATGGCTACACCTTC.

The V and J genes are TRBV28 and TRBJ2-3; weak D call: TRBD2 (6 bases). V was cut by 9 bases and J by 11 bases, with 18 bases left in between. The CDR3 is made up of 12 amino acids. Germline V gene sequence: CDR1 MDHEN, CDR2 SYDVKM. The CDR3 region is CASGGLAAGQYF. The CDR3 DNA is TGTGCCAGTGGGGGTTTGGCAGCGGGGCAGTATTTT.

This chain links TRBV27 with TRBJ1-2; a possible D gene is TRBD1 (6 bases). V was clipped by 3 bases and J by 5 bases, with 10 bases between them. Per germline, CDR1 MNHEY and CDR2 SMNVEV (reference sequence). This CDR3 comprises 13 residues. In DNA, the CDR3 is TGTGCCAGCAGTTTCAGGGGCGGGTATGGCTACACCTTC. This sequence encodes CASSFRGGYGYTF.

Here the CDR3 reads CATSEGYEQYF. The CDR3 coding sequence is TGTGCCACCAGTGAAGGGTACGAGCAGTACTTC. This rearrangement joins TRBV24-1 to TRBJ2-7; D is ambiguous. CDR1 is KGHDR, CDR2 SFDVKD, per germline. This CDR3 spans 11 amino acids. Deletions cut 4 bases from V and 4 bases from J, with 4 bases between.

The V gene is TRBV6-5, the J gene TRBJ2-7; D might be TRBD1 or TRBD2, each matching 5 bases. This CDR3 is built from 13 residues. CDR1 and CDR2 from the germline V gene are MNHEY and SVGAGI. Here the CDR3 reads CALPPRGSYEQYF. The DNA of the CDR3 is TGTGCGTTACCCCCGAGGGGCTCCTACGAGCAGTACTTC.

The sample holds one count of this clone. The V and J genes are TRBV29-1 and TRBJ2-1; D uncertain. V lost 1 base and J lost 9, with 13 bases in between. This CDR3 is built from 13 residues. CDR1 is SQVTM and CDR2 is ANQGSEA in the germline V gene. CDR3 residues: CSVEGLLEFEQFF. The DNA for the CDR3 is TGCAGCGTTGAAGGCCTCCTGGAGTTTGAGCAGTTCTTC.

The chain carries TRBV5-1 and TRBJ1-2; possible D gene TRBD1, 5 bases. The CDR3 covers 12 residues. V lost 4 bases, J lost 3 bases, and 7 bases lay in between. CDR1 SGHRS and CDR2 YFSETQ come from the germline V gene. The CDR3 is CASSQTDYGYTF. CDR3 nucleotide sequence: TGCGCCAGCAGCCAGACAGACTATGGCTACACCTTC.

V and J are TRBV18 and TRBJ2-1, with D tentatively TRBD1 (6 bases). Trimming shortened V by 3 bases and J by 5 bases, and 11 bases separated the two germline ends. The CDR3 covers 14 residues. Looked up from germline, CDR1 is KGHSH and CDR2 is LQKENI. In DNA form, the CDR3 reads TGTGCCAGCTCACCCCGACAGGAGAACAATGAGCAGTTCTTC. It codes for CASSPRQENNEQFF.